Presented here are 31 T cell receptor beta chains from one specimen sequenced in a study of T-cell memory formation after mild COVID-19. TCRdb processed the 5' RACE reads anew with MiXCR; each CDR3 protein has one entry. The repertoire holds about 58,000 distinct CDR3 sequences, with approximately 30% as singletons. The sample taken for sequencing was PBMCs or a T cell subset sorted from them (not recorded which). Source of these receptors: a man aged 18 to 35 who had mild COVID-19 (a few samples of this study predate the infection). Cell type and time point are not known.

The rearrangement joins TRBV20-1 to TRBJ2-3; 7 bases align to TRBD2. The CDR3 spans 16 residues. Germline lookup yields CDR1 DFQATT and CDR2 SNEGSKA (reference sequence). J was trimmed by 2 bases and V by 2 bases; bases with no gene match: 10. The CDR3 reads CSARMVVSGVTDTQYF. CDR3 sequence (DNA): TGCAGTGCTAGAATGGTTGTCAGCGGGGTCACAGATACGCAGTATTTT.

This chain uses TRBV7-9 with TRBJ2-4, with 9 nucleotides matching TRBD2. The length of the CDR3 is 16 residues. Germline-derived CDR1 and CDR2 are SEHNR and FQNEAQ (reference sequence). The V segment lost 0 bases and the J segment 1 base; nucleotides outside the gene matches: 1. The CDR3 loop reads CASSLATSGAKNIQYF. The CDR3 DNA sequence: TGTGCCAGCAGCTTAGCAACTAGCGGGGCCAAAAACATTCAGTACTTC.

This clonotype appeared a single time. The CDR3 bases are TGTGCCAGCAGCCAAGCTGTAGCGGGGGAGTTTCCAGATACGCAGTATTTT. It encodes CASSQAVAGEFPDTQYF. The chain joins TRBV4-2 to TRBJ2-3; 9 bases line up with TRBD2. The germline V gene has CDR1 LGHNA and CDR2 YNFKEQ. V lost 1 base, J lost 4 bases, and 9 bases stayed unmatched. This CDR3 comprises 17 residues.

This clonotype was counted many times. The DNA for the CDR3 is TGTGCCAGCAGCCAGACAGGACTTATCTCTGGAAACACCATATATTTT. Amino acids: CASSQTGLISGNTIYF. The V and J genes are TRBV3-1 and TRBJ1-3; a weak D match, TRBD1 (6 bases). The germline V gene encodes CDR1 LGHDT and CDR2 YNNKEL (reference sequence). Trimming removed 3 bases from V and 0 bases from J, with 12 bases in between. This CDR3 comprises 16 residues.

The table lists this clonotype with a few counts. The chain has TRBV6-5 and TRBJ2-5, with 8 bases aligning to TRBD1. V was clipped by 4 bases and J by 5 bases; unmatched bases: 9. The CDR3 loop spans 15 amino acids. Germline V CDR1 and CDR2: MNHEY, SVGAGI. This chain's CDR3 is CASSLSQGAGETQYF. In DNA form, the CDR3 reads TGTGCCAGCAGTTTGTCCCAGGGGGCAGGGGAGACCCAGTACTTC.

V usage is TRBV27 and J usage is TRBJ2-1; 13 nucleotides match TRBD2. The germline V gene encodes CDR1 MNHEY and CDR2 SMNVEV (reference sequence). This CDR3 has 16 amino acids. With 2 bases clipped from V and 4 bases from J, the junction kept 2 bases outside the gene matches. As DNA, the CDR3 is TGTGCCAGCAGTTTAATACTAGCGGGGGGGTACAATGAGCAGTTCTTC. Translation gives CASSLILAGGYNEQFF.

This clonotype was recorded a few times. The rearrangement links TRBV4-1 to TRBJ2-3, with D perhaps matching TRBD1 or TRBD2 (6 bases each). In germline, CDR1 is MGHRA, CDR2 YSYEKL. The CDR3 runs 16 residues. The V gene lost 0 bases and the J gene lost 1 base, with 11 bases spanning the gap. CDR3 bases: TGCGCCAGCAGCCAAGAGGGGGGCGATGGCACAGATACGCAGTATTTT. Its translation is CASSQEGGDGTDTQYF.

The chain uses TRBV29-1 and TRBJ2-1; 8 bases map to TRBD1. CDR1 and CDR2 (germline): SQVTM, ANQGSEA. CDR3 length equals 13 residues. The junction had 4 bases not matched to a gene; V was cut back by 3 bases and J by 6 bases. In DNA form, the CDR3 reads TGCAGCGTTGACTGGACAGGGAGCAATGAGCAGTTCTTC. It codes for CSVDWTGSNEQFF.

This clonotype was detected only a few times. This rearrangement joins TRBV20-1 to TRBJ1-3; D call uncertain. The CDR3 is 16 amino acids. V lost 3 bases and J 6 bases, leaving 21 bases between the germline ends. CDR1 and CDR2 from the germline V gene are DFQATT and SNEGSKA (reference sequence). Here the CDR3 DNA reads TGCAGTGCTAGGATCGGGAGAGGGAAGGCTGCAAACACCATATATTTT. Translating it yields CSARIGRGKAANTIYF.

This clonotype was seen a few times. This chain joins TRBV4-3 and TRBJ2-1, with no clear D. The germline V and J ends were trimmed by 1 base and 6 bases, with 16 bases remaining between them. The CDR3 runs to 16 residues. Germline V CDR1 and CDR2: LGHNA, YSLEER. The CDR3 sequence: CASSQVIKVLGNEQFF. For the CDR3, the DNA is TGCGCCAGCAGCCAAGTGATCAAAGTGTTGGGCAATGAGCAGTTCTTC.

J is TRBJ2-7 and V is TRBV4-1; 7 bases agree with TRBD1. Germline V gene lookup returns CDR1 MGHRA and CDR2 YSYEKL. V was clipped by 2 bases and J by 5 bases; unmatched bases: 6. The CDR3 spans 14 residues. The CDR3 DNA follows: TGCGCCAGCAGCCAACGGACAGGAGTGAACGAGCAGTACTTC. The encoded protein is CASSQRTGVNEQYF.

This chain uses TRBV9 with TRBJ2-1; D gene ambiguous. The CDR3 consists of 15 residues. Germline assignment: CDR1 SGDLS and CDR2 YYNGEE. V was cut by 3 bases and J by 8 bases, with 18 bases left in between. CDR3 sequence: CASSGSWARNHEQFF. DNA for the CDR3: TGTGCCAGCAGCGGGTCCTGGGCGAGGAATCATGAGCAGTTCTTC.

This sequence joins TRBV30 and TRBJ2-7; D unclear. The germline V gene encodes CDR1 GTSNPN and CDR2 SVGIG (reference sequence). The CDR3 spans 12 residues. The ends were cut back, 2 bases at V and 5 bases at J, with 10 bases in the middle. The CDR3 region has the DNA TGTGCCTGGAGTACACCTGGGGACGAGCAGTACTTC. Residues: CAWSTPGDEQYF.

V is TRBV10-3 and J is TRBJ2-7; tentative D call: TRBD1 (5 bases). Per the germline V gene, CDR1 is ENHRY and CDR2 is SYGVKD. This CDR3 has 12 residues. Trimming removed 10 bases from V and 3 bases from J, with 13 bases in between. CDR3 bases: TGTGCCACCTTGCAGGGTGGCTACGAGCAGTACTTC. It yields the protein CATLQGGYEQYF.

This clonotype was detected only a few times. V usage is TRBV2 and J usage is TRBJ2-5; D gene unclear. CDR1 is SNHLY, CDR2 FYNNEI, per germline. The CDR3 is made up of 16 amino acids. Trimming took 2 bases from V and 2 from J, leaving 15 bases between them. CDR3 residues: CASSEPGQSQQETQYF. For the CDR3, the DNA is TGTGCCAGCAGTGAACCCGGGCAGTCACAACAAGAGACCCAGTACTTC.

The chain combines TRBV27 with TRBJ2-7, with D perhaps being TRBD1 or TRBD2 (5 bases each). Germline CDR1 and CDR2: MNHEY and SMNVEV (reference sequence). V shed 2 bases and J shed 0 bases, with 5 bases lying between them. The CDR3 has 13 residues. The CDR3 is CASSLGGSYEQYF. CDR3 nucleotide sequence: TGTGCCAGCAGTTTAGGGGGCTCCTACGAGCAGTACTTC.

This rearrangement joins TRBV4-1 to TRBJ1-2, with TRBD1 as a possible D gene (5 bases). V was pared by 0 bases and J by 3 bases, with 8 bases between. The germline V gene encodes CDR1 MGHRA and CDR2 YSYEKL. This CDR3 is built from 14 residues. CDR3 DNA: TGCGCCAGCAGCCAAGACTGGGGGTACTATGGCTACACCTTC. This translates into CASSQDWGYYGYTF.

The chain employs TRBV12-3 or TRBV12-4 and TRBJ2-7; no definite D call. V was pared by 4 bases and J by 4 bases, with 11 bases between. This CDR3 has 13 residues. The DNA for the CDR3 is TGTGCCAGCAGTTACTCACGCTTATACGAGCAGTACTTC. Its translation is CASSYSRLYEQYF.

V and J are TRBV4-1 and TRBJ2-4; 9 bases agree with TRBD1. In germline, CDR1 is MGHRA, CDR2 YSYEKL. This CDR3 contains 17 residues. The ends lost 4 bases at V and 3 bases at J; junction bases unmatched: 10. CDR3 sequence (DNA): TGCGCCAGCAGCCTTAAAGGGGGACAGGGATACAAAAACATTCAGTACTTC. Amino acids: CASSLKGGQGYKNIQYF.

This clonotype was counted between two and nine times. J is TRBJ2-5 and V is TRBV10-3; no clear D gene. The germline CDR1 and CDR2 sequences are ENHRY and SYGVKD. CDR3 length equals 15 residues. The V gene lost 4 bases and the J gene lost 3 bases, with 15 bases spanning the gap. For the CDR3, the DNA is TGTGCCATCAGTGCCCGACGGACCAACAAAGAGACCCAGTACTTC. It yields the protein CAISARRTNKETQYF.

The CDR3 reads CASSKPLYMDYNQPQHF. The CDR3 region has the DNA TGTGCCAGCAGCAAACCCTTATACATGGACTATAATCAGCCCCAGCATTTT. V is TRBV21-1 and J is TRBJ1-5. TRBV21-1 is classified as a pseudogene. This CDR3 has 17 residues.

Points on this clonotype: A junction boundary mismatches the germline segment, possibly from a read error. For the CDR3, the DNA is TGTGCCACCGGACACGACCCGAACACCGGTGAGCTGTTTTTT. Protein: CATGHDPNTGELFF. J is TRBJ2-2 and V is TRBV2; the D gene is possibly TRBD1 (5 bases). Germline loops: CDR1 SNHLY, CDR2 FYNNEI. The CDR3 totals 14 residues.

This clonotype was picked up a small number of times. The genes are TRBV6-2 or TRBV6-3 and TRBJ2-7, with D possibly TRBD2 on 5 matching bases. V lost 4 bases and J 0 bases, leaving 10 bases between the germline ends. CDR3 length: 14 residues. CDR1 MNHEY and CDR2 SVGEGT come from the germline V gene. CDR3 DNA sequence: TGTGCCAGCAGTTCGGACGGGATCTCCTACGAGCAGTACTTC. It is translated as CASSSDGISYEQYF.

DNA of the CDR3: TGCAGCGGGACAGGTGGAACCGGGGAGCTGTTTTTT. It translates to CSGTGGTGELFF. The chain employs TRBV29-1 and TRBJ2-2; 7 bases align to TRBD1. The J segment lost 5 bases and the V segment lost 7 bases, leaving 4 bases of the junction unmatched. From germline, CDR1 is SQVTM and CDR2 ANQGSEA. The CDR3 loop spans 12 amino acids.

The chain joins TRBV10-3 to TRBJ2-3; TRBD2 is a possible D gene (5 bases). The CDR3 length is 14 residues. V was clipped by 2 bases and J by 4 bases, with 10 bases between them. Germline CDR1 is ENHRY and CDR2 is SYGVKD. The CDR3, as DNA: TGTGCCATCAGTGAGGTTCTAGCCCCAGATACGCAGTATTTT. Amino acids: CAISEVLAPDTQYF.

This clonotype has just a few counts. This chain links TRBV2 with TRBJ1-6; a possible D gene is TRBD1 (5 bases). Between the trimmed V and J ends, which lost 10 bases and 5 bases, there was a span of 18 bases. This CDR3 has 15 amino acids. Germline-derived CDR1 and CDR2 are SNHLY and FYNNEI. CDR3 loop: CATLQAGRDNSPLHF. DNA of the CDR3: TGTGCCACGCTCCAGGCAGGGAGGGATAATTCACCCCTCCACTTT.

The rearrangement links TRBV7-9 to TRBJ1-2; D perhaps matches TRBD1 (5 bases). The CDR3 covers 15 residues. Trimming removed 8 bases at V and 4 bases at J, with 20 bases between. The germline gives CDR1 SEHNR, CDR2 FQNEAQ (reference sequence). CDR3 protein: CASFSFGALGYGYTF. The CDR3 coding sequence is TGTGCCAGCTTTAGCTTCGGGGCCCTCGGCTATGGCTACACCTTC.

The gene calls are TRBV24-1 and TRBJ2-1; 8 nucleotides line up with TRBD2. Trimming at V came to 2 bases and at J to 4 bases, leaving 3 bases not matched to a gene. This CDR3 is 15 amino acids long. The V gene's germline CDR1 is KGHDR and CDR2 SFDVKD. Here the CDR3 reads CATSDYRGGYNEQFF. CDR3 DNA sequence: TGTGCCACCAGTGATTACCGGGGGGGGTACAATGAGCAGTTCTTC.

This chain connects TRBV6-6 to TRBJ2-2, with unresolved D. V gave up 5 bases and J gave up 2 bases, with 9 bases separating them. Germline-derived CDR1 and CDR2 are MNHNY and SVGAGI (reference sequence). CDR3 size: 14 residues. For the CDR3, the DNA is TGTGCCAGCAGTCACGACGGAAACACCGGGGAGCTGTTTTTT. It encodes CASSHDGNTGELFF.

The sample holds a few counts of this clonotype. CDR3 loop: CSAGRTDYEQYF. CDR3 DNA: TGCAGTGCTGGCAGGACAGATTACGAGCAGTACTTC. V and J are TRBV20-1 and TRBJ2-7; maybe TRBD1 (6 bases). The V end was cut by 5 bases, the J end by 4 bases, with 12 bases between. This CDR3 spans 12 amino acids. Germline loops: CDR1 DFQATT, CDR2 SNEGSKA (reference sequence).

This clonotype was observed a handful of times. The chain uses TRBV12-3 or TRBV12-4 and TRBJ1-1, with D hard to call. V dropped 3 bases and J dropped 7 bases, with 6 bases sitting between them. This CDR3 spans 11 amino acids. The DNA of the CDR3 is TGTGCCAGCAGTTTTAACCTTGAAGCTTTCTTT. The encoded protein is CASSFNLEAFF.